Presented here are 17 T cell receptor beta chains from one specimen sequenced in a study of T-cell memory formation after mild COVID-19. From the 5' RACE reads, TCRdb called clonotypes with MiXCR, one entry per CDR3 protein. There are 500,000 to 650,000 distinct CDR3 sequences in the sample; roughly 21% occur only once, and roughly 9.1% lies in the top ten. Sequenced input: PBMCs or a T cell subset sorted from them (not recorded which). These receptors were taken from an adult woman who had mild COVID-19 (a few samples of this study predate the infection). Cell type and time point are not known.

The chain couples TRBV21-1 to TRBJ2-7; the D segment call TRBD2 is taken from the table without a DNA check. TRBV21-1 is assigned pseudogene status. The CDR3 runs 15 residues. CDR3 nucleotides: TGTGCCAGCAGCCTCTTGGGAGGGGGTGCCTACGAGCAGTACTTC. This codes for CASSLLGGGAYEQYF.

The rearrangement links TRBV19 to TRBJ2-2; perhaps TRBD1 as D (6 bases). Looked up from germline, CDR1 is LNHDA and CDR2 is SQIVND (reference sequence). V lost 9 bases and J 6 bases, leaving 14 bases between the germline ends. The CDR3 extends over 13 amino acids. CDR3 in amino acids: CASRSRGSGELFF. The CDR3 nucleotides are TGTGCCAGCAGGTCCAGGGGTTCCGGGGAGCTGTTTTTT.

The genes are TRBV30 and TRBJ1-1, with a tentative D call TRBD1 (5 bases). The CDR3 sequence is 14 residues long. Trimming stripped 3 bases from V and 4 bases from J, with 15 bases between. CDR1 is GTSNPN and CDR2 is SVGIG in the germline V gene (reference sequence). Here the CDR3 reads CAWSRGWGGTEAFF. CDR3 sequence (DNA): TGTGCCTGGAGCCGAGGTTGGGGGGGCACTGAAGCTTTCTTT. Complete variable domain (other parts from reference TRBV30 and TRBJ1-1): SQTIHQWPATLVQPVGSPLSLECTVEGTSNPNLYWYRQAAGRGLQLLFYSVGIGQISSEVPQNLSASRPQDRQFILSSKKLLLSDSGFYLCAWSRGWGGTEAFFGQGTRLTVV.

This sequence joins TRBV12-3 or TRBV12-4 and TRBJ2-1, with 9 positions matching TRBD1. The V and J ends lost 0 bases and 7 bases, in that order; junction bases with no gene match: 7. The CDR3 loop spans 16 amino acids. The CDR3 DNA is TGTGCCAGCAGTTTAGCCGGACAGGGGCGGGGGAATGAGCAGTTCTTC. This translates into CASSLAGQGRGNEQFF.

This clonotype was seen only a few times. The genes are TRBV4-2 and TRBJ2-7, with 9 nucleotides matching TRBD2. Per germline, CDR1 LGHNA and CDR2 YNFKEQ. The CDR3 runs 16 residues. Trimming took 1 base from V and 3 from J; bases not matched to a gene: 7. The CDR3 loop reads CASSQVEGLAFYEQYF. CDR3 DNA sequence: TGTGCCAGCAGCCAAGTTGAGGGACTAGCCTTCTACGAGCAGTACTTC.

This sequence joins TRBV6-6 and TRBJ2-1; D is tentatively TRBD1 or TRBD2 (5 bases each). Per the germline V gene, CDR1 is MNHNY and CDR2 is SVGAGI (reference sequence). V lost 0 bases and J lost 9, with 12 bases in between. There are 14 residues in the CDR3. CDR3 DNA sequence: TGTGCCAGCAGTTACTCAGAGGGGCTCATTGAGCAGTTCTTC. It yields the protein CASSYSEGLIEQFF.

This clonotype was counted at least ten times. The V gene is TRBV7-2, the J gene TRBJ2-4, with a weak D call TRBD2 (5 bases). V lost 4 bases, J lost 1 base, and 20 bases lay in between. Germline V gene sequence: CDR1 SGHTA, CDR2 FQGNSA. The CDR3 extends over 18 amino acids. This CDR3 reads CASSSHWTSHSAKNIQYF. CDR3 nucleotides: TGTGCCAGCAGCTCCCACTGGACTTCCCATTCGGCCAAAAACATTCAGTACTTC.

The chain uses TRBV7-7 and TRBJ2-1, with 9 bases aligning to TRBD2. The ends lost 4 bases at V and 12 bases at J; junction bases unmatched: 7. The CDR3 totals 13 residues. In germline, CDR1 is SSHAT, CDR2 FNYEAQ (reference sequence). CDR3: CASSSDLAGRQFF. The CDR3 nucleotides are TGTGCCAGCAGCTCAGACCTAGCGGGAAGGCAGTTCTTC.

The chain is built from TRBV29-1 and TRBJ1-1, with unresolved D. The CDR3 extends over 13 amino acids. The germline V gene has CDR1 SQVTM and CDR2 ANQGSEA. Trimming removed 4 bases at V and 0 bases at J, with 9 bases between. The CDR3 nucleotides read TGCAGCGTTGGAACGGGGTTGAACACTGAAGCTTTCTTT. Its protein is CSVGTGLNTEAFF.

This clonotype was seen a handful of times. The chain links TRBV6-5 to TRBJ1-1; 10 bases match TRBD1. The length of the CDR3 is 15 residues. The junction had 4 bases not matched to a gene; V was cut back by 5 bases and J by 1 base. Germline V lookup: CDR1 MNHEY, CDR2 SVGAGI. The CDR3, as DNA: TGTGCCAGCAGTGGAAGGACAGGGGGGAACACTGAAGCTTTCTTT. It specifies CASSGRTGGNTEAFF.

The chain is built from TRBV9 and TRBJ2-3; weak D call: TRBD1 (6 bases). The germline gives CDR1 SGDLS, CDR2 YYNGEE. Trimming took 0 bases from V and 0 from J, leaving 14 bases between them. The CDR3 length is 17 residues. The CDR3 sequence: CASSVAGTPASTDTQYF. The CDR3 DNA reads as TGTGCCAGCAGCGTAGCGGGGACACCTGCTAGCACAGATACGCAGTATTTT.

The gene calls are TRBV9 and TRBJ2-3, with 9 positions matching TRBD1. This CDR3 region has 15 residues. Germline V lookup: CDR1 SGDLS, CDR2 YYNGEE. The J segment lost 2 bases and the V segment lost 4 bases, leaving 5 bases of the junction unmatched. The CDR3 region is CASSLQGAFTDTQYF. For the CDR3, the DNA is TGTGCCAGCAGCTTACAGGGGGCGTTCACAGATACGCAGTATTTT.

The rearrangement joins TRBV7-2 to TRBJ2-3, with TRBD2 matching 9 bases. With 3 bases clipped from V and 3 bases from J, the junction kept 7 bases outside the gene matches. The CDR3 has 16 amino acids. Per germline, CDR1 SGHTA and CDR2 FQGNSA. CDR3 amino acids: CASSFPRSGRTDTQYF. The CDR3 nucleotides are TGTGCCAGCAGCTTCCCCCGGAGCGGGAGGACAGATACGCAGTATTTT.

The chain joins TRBV3-1 to TRBJ2-5; tentative D call: TRBD2 (6 bases). Deletions cut 4 bases from V and 4 bases from J, with 13 bases between. CDR3 size: 14 residues. Germline values: CDR1 LGHDT, CDR2 YNNKEL (reference sequence). This chain's CDR3 is CASSPMWRAETQYF. Here the CDR3 DNA reads TGTGCCAGCAGCCCAATGTGGAGGGCAGAGACCCAGTACTTC.

This clonotype was seen a few times. The chain combines TRBV5-1 with TRBJ1-2, with 7 bases lining up with TRBD1. Germline assignment: CDR1 SGHRS and CDR2 YFSETQ. J gave up 4 bases and V 4 bases, and 10 bases lay outside the gene matches. The CDR3 is 15 amino acids. DNA for the CDR3: TGCGCCAGCAGCGGGGACAGTCAGCGCCTCTATGGCTACACCTTC. This sequence encodes CASSGDSQRLYGYTF.

As regards this clonotype: At one end the junction does not follow the germline gene, possibly because of a read error. This chain connects TRBV15 to TRBJ2-5; D is perhaps TRBD1 (6 bases). From germline, CDR1 is LNHNV and CDR2 YYDKDF (reference sequence). CDR3 length: 14 amino acids. CDR3 sequence (DNA): TGTGCCACCAGCAGAGTGGCTGGTCGGGACACCTTCGAGTTC. This gives the protein CATSRVAGRDTFEF. The full variable domain, its missing parts supplied by reference TRBV15 and TRBJ2-5, is DAMVIQNPRYQVTQFGKPVTLSCSQTLNHNVMYWYQQKSSQAPKLLFHYYDKDFNNEADTPDNFQSRRPNTSFCFLDIRSPGLGDTAMYLCATSRVAGRDTFEFGPGTRLLVL.

This clonotype was detected a few times. This rearrangement joins TRBV7-9 to TRBJ2-6; 7 positions match TRBD1. V lost 5 bases and J lost 5; bases outside the gene matches: 9. The germline V gene encodes CDR1 SEHNR and CDR2 FQNEAQ (reference sequence). The CDR3 is 16 residues long. The chain's CDR3 is CASSRNRGARANVLTF. CDR3 in DNA: TGTGCCAGCAGCCGAAACAGGGGCGCAAGGGCCAACGTCCTGACTTTC.